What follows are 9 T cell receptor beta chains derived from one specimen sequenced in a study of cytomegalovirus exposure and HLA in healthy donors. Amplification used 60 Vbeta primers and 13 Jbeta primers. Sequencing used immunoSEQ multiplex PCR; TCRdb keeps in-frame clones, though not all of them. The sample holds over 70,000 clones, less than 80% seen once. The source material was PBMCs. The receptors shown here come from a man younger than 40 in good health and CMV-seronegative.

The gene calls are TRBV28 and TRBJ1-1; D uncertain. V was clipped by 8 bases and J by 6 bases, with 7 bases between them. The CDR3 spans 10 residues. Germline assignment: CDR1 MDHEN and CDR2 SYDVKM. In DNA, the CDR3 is TGTGCCAGCGGGCGAGCTGAAGCTTTCTTT. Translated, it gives CASGRAEAFF.

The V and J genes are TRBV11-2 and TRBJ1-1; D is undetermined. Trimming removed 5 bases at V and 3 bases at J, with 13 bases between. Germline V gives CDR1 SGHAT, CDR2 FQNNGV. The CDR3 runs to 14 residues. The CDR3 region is CASSPEVMDTEAFF. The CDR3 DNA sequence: TGTGCCAGCAGCCCCGAGGTTATGGACACTGAAGCTTTCTTT.

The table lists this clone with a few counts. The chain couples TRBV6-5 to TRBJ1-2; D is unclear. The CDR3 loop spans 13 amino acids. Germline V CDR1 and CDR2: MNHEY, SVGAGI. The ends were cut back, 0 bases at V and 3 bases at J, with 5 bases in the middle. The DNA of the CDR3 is TGTGCCAGCAGTTACTCTGAGTACTATGGCTACACCTTC. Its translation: CASSYSEYYGYTF.

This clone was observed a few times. This chain's CDR3 is CASSAGGGKADTQYF. For the CDR3, the DNA is TGCGCCAGCAGCGCCGGGGGAGGGAAAGCAGATACGCAGTATTTT. V usage is TRBV5-1 and J usage is TRBJ2-3, with 7 bases fitting TRBD2. Trimming removed 4 bases from V and 4 bases from J; junction bases left unmatched: 9. Germline lookup yields CDR1 SGHRS and CDR2 YFSETQ. There are 15 residues in the CDR3.

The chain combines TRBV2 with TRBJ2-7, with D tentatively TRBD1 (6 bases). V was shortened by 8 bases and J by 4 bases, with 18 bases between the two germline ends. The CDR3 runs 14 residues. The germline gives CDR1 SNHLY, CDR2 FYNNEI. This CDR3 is CASAMSQGNYEQYF. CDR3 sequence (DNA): TGTGCCAGCGCTATGTCACAGGGAAATTACGAGCAGTACTTC. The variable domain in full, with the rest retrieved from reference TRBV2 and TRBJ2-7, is EPEVTQTPSHQVTQMGQEVILRCVPISNHLYFYWYRQILGQKVEFLVSFYNNEISEKSEIFDDQFSVERPDGSNFTLKIRSTKLEDSAMYFCASAMSQGNYEQYFGPGTRLTVT.

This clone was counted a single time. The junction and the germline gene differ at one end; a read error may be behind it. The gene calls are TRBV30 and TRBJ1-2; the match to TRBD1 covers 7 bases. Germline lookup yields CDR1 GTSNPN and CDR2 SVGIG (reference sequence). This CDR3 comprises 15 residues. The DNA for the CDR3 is TGTCCCTGGAGTACAGGGGCCCAGGACCCTTCTGGCTACACCTTC. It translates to CPWSTGAQDPSGYTF.

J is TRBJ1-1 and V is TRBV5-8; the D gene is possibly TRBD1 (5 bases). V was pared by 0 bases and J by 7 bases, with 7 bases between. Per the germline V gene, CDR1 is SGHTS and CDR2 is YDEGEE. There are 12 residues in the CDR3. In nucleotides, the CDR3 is TGTGCCAGCAGCTTGGGGGGCCTTGAAGCTTTCTTT. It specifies CASSLGGLEAFF.

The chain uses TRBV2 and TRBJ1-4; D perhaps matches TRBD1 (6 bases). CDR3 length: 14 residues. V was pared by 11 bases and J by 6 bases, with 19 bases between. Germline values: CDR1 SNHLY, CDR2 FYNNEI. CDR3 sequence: CAERRDTVDEKLFF. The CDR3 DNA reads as TGTGCCGAGAGACGGGACACGGTTGATGAAAAACTGTTTTTT.

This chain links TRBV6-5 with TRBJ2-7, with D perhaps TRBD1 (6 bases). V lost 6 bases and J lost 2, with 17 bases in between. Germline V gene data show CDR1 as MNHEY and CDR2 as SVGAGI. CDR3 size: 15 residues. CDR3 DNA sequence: TGTGCCAGCAGGTTAAACAGGGCCACCGCCTACGAGCAGTACTTC. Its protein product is CASRLNRATAYEQYF.